The 9 T cell receptor beta chains presented below share a single source sample, sequenced in a study of identical twins' blood T cells. TCRdb fed the 5' RACE reads into MiXCR, producing one record per CDR3 protein. The sample holds hundreds of thousands of distinct CDR3 sequences, roughly 30% seen once. The source material was PBMCs. The origin of the receptors is a woman aged 18-50 years in good health.

The table lists this clonotype with a few counts. The CDR3 bases are TGTGCCAGCAGGCACGGGCGCACTGAAGCTTTCTTT. Translated: CASRHGRTEAFF. This chain links TRBV6-1 with TRBJ1-1; D not certain. Germline V gene sequence: CDR1 MNHNS, CDR2 SASEGT. This CDR3 has 12 residues. V shed 6 bases and J shed 4 bases, with 9 bases lying between them.

This sequence joins TRBV4-1 and TRBJ1-2; D uncertain. The germline V and J ends were trimmed by 0 bases and 8 bases, with 16 bases remaining between them. This CDR3 is 15 amino acids long. Looked up from germline, CDR1 is MGHRA and CDR2 is YSYEKL. DNA of the CDR3: TGCGCCAGCAGCCAAGAGTTTACACTCCAGCACGGCTACACCTTC. Translation: CASSQEFTLQHGYTF.

The V and J genes are TRBV5-1 and TRBJ1-1, with D perhaps matching TRBD1 (5 bases). The V gene's germline CDR1 is SGHRS and CDR2 YFSETQ. This CDR3 comprises 13 residues. Trimming took off 0 bases at V and 4 bases at J, with 7 bases between the two ends. The CDR3 loop is CASSLEGTTEAFF. For the CDR3, the DNA is TGCGCCAGCAGCTTGGAGGGGACCACTGAAGCTTTCTTT.

This clonotype was seen only a few times. J is TRBJ1-3 and V is TRBV11-3; TRBD1 matches at 7 bases. Looked up from germline, CDR1 is SGHNT and CDR2 is YENEEA. V was clipped by 10 bases and J by 3 bases; unmatched bases: 3. This CDR3 comprises 12 residues. The CDR3 DNA reads TGTGCCACCGGGACAGTTGGAAACACCATATATTTT. Translating it yields CATGTVGNTIYF.

The V and J genes are TRBV29-1 and TRBJ1-3; no definite D call. Trimming left V 6 bases short and J 0 bases short, with 6 bases between. Germline CDR1 reads SQVTM; CDR2 reads ANQGSEA. There are 12 residues in the CDR3. Here the CDR3 reads CSVRNSGNTIYF. CDR3 nucleotide sequence: TGCAGCGTCAGAAACTCTGGAAACACCATATATTTT. Full variable domain (rest looked up from reference TRBV29-1 and TRBJ1-3): SAVISQKPSRDICQRGTSLTIQCQVDSQVTMMFWYRQQPGQSLTLIATANQGSEATYESGFVIDKFPISRPNLTFSTLTVSNMSPEDSSIYLCSVRNSGNTIYFGEGSWLTVV.

This chain links TRBV10-3 with TRBJ1-2; maybe TRBD1 (6 bases). Germline V gene lookup returns CDR1 ENHRY and CDR2 SYGVKD. Trimming shortened V by 6 bases and J by 4 bases, and 15 bases separated the two germline ends. CDR3 length: 14 amino acids. The DNA for the CDR3 is TGTGCCATCAGCGGAGGGGGGGCTCGCTATGGCTACACCTTC. This codes for CAISGGGARYGYTF.

This chain links TRBV5-6 with TRBJ1-1, with a tentative D call TRBD1 (5 bases). V was trimmed by 5 bases and J by 4 bases, leaving 12 bases between them. The CDR3 has 13 amino acids. Looked up from germline, CDR1 is SGHDT and CDR2 is YYEEEE. CDR3 in amino acids: CASRSGIGTEAFF. The CDR3 DNA is TGTGCCAGCAGATCAGGGATCGGCACTGAAGCTTTCTTT.

The V and J genes are TRBV20-1 and TRBJ2-1; 12 bases align to TRBD2. V shed 6 bases and J 1 base; nucleotides not matched to a gene: 10. CDR1 is DFQATT and CDR2 is SNEGSKA in the germline V gene (reference sequence). This CDR3 region has 17 residues. CDR3: CSALLAGGRGSYNEQFF. As DNA, the CDR3 is TGCAGTGCGCTTCTAGCGGGGGGGAGAGGATCCTACAATGAGCAGTTCTTC.

This chain links TRBV7-2 with TRBJ1-2; a possible D gene is TRBD1 (5 bases). This CDR3 contains 16 residues. V gave up 0 bases and J gave up 3 bases, with 14 bases separating them. Germline-derived CDR1 and CDR2 are SGHTA and FQGNSA. CDR3: CASSLAGQGFYYGYTF. CDR3 in DNA: TGTGCCAGCAGCTTAGCGGGGCAGGGTTTTTACTATGGCTACACCTTC.